This TCR beta chain was sequenced for a study of regulatory T cells in long-lasting Graves disease. This clonotype was detected ten times or more. According to the study, TCR beta libraries were built with iRepertoire HTBI primers and CDR3-region Arm-PCR. TCRdb analysed the multiplex PCR reads with MiXCR anew, one entry per CDR3 protein. Of roughly 450,000 distinct CDR3 sequences in the sample, less than 25% were seen once. The sample's time point: persistent/refractory GD, antithyroid drugs over 5 years with positive TRAb. PBMC RNA was the source of the TCR library. The diagnosis of Graves' disease used American Thyroid Association guidelines. The source of the patients was an endocrinology department in Xi'an, China. The germline CDR1 and CDR2 sequences are MNHNS and SASEGT. V lost 2 bases and J lost 7, with 15 bases in between. CDR3 length: 16 amino acids.

V is TRBV6-1 and J is TRBJ1-6; D might be TRBD1 (5 bases). This receptor was obtained from a female donor with Graves disease. The input for sequencing was peripheral blood mononuclear cells (PBMCs), taken when the disease was refractory, from a patient treated with antithyroid drugs. The CDR3 nucleotides read TGTGCCAGCAGTGAAACCCCCACGCGGGGGAATTCACCCCTCCACTTT. This codes for CASSETPTRGNSPLHF.